This T cell receptor (beta chain) was sequenced in a study of blood T cell repertoires in COVID-19. Background on the study: Sites in the United States, Italy and Spain provided acute and convalescent COVID-19 samples. From T cells, B-cell-depleted T cells, or PBMCs came the material, which was cDNA or gDNA.

As processed by the authors: Reference gene primers were amplified, and this amplification served to estimate nucleated cell counts. TCRdb's table, derived via immunoSEQ multiplex PCR, lists solely in-frame clones and lacks some. V, J and clone size are those of that table, while D and trimming were read from the DNA. The table shows some 190,000 clones, with about 85% occurring only once. The germline CDR1 and CDR2 sequences are LNHDA and SQIVND (reference sequence). The CDR3 is 9 residues long. Sequenced material: peripheral blood. This clonotype was obtained from an elderly man with COVID-19, enrolled during active disease. This chain uses TRBV19 with TRBJ1-1; D ambiguous. The DNA for the CDR3 is TGTGCTTCGCGGGTTGAAGCTTTCTTT. Protein product: CASRVEAFF.